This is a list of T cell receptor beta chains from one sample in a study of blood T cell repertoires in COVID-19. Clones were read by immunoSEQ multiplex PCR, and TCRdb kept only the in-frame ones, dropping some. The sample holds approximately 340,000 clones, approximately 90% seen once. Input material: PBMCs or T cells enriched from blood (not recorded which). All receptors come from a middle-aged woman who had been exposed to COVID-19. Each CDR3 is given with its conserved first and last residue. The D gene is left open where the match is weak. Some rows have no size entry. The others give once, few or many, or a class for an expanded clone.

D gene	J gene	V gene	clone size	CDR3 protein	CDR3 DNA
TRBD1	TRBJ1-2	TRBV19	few	CASSSVTGGGYGYTF	TGTGCCAGTAGTTCGGTGACAGGGGGTGGCTATGGCTACACCTTC
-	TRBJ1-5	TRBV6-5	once	CASSFGGGQPQHF	TGTGCCAGCAGTTTCGGGGGTGGTCAGCCCCAGCATTTT
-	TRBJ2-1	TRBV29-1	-	CSGGLQGTINEQFF	TGCAGCGGCGGACTACAGGGGACAATCAATGAGCAGTTCTTC
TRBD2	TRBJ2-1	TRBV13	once	CASSPTSGSYNEQFF	TGTGCCAGCAGCCCAACTAGCGGCTCCTACAATGAGCAGTTCTTC
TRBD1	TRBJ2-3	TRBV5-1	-	CASSFVGQVSADTQYF	TGCGCCAGCAGCTTTGTAGGACAGGTTTCCGCAGATACGCAGTATTTT
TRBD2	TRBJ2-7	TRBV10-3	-	CAARTSGSKDEQYF	TGTGCCGCCAGGACTAGCGGGAGTAAAGACGAGCAGTACTTC
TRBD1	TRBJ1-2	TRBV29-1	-	CSAMGQVYGYTF	TGCAGCGCCATGGGACAGGTCTATGGCTACACCTTC
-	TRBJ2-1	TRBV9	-	CASSVARGNEQFF	TGTGCCAGCAGCGTAGCGCGGGGCAATGAGCAGTTCTTC
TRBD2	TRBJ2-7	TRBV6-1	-	CASSEALRGGYEQYF	TGTGCCAGCAGTGAAGCTCTCCGGGGGGGCTACGAGCAGTACTTC
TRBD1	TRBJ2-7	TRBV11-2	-	CASSLGPGQGFREQYF	TGTGCCAGCAGCTTAGGTCCGGGACAGGGGTTCCGCGAGCAGTACTTC
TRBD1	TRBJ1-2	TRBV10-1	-	CASSEYRTGAGYTF	TGCGCCAGCAGTGAGTATCGGACAGGGGCTGGCTACACCTTC
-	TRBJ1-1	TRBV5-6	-	CASSLVGGALYTEAFF	TGTGCCAGCAGCTTGGTCGGGGGGGCCTTGTACACTGAAGCTTTCTTT
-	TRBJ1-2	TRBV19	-	CASSLGYGEGYTF	TGTGCCAGTAGTTTAGGATACGGAGAAGGCTACACCTTC
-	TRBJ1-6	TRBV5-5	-	CASSTYDSPLHF	TGTGCCAGCAGCACTTATGATTCACCCCTCCACTTT
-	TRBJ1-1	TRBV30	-	CAWFRYPEGAEAFF	TGTGCCTGGTTTAGGTATCCAGAAGGAGCTGAAGCTTTCTTT
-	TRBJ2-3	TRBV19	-	CASSQGASTDTQYF	TGTGCCAGTAGTCAAGGGGCTAGCACAGATACGCAGTATTTT
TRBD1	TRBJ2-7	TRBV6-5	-	CASSSRSGGGYEQYF	TGTGCCAGCAGTAGCCGCTCAGGGGGCGGGTACGAGCAGTACTTC
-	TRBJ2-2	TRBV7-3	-	CASSPSRAGNTGELFF	TGTGCCAGCAGCCCTAGCAGAGCGGGGAACACCGGGGAGCTGTTTTTT
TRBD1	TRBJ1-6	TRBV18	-	CASSPEQGRKLGNSPLHF	TGTGCCAGCTCACCCGAACAGGGGAGGAAGCTAGGTAATTCACCCCTCCACTTT
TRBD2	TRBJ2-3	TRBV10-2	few	CASSSTSGRADTQYF	TGCGCCAGCAGTTCGACTAGCGGGAGAGCAGATACGCAGTATTTT
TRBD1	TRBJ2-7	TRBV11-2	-	CASSLTGQGTASYEQYF	TGTGCCAGCAGCTTAACTGGACAGGGTACCGCCTCCTACGAGCAGTACTTC
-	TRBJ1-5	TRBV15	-	CATSSYRGGDQPQHF	TGTGCCACCAGCAGCTATAGGGGAGGAGATCAGCCCCAGCATTTT
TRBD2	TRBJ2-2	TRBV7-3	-	CASSKRLADTGELFF	TGTGCCAGCAGCAAACGACTAGCGGACACCGGGGAGCTGTTTTTT
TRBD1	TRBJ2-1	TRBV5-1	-	CASSLTRDRGYNEQFF	TGCGCCAGCAGCTTGACCCGGGACAGGGGTTACAATGAGCAGTTCTTC
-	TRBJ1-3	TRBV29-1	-	CSARTDPSGNTIYF	TGCAGCGCTAGGACAGATCCCTCTGGAAACACCATATATTTT
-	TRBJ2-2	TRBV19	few	CASSRRAGGNTGELFF	TGTGCCAGTAGCCGCCGGGCCGGAGGGAACACCGGGGAGCTGTTTTTT
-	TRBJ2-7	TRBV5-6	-	CASSLDWAGVDEQYF	TGTGCCAGCAGCTTGGACTGGGCAGGGGTCGACGAGCAGTACTTC
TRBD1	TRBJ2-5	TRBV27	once	CASSPTGGLGETQYF	TGTGCCAGCAGTCCGACAGGGGGCTTAGGGGAGACCCAGTACTTC
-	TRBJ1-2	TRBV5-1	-	CASSLGSGADGYTF	TGCGCCAGCAGCTTGGGATCAGGGGCGGATGGCTACACCTTC
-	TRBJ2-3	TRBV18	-	CASSTRAMTSTDTQYF	TGTGCCAGCTCGACCAGGGCGATGACTAGCACAGATACGCAGTATTTT
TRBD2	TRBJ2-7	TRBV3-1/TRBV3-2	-	CASSQVFSGSYEQYF	TGTGCCAGCAGCCAAGTTTTTAGCGGGTCCTACGAGCAGTACTTC
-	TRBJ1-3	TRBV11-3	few	CASSLHGPDSGNTIYF	TGTGCCAGCAGCTTACATGGGCCGGACTCTGGAAACACCATATATTTT
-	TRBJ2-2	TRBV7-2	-	CASSPWTGNTGELFF	TGTGCCAGCAGCCCGTGGACTGGAAACACCGGGGAGCTGTTTTTT
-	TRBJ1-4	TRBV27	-	CASGITGLGEKLFF	TGTGCCAGCGGTATCACAGGGCTTGGGGAAAAACTGTTTTTT
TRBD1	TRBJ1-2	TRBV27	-	CASSPLTGVHGYTF	TGTGCCAGCAGTCCTCTAACAGGGGTTCATGGCTACACCTTC
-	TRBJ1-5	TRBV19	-	CASRTQGKSNQPQHF	TGTGCCAGTAGGACCCAGGGTAAAAGCAATCAGCCCCAGCATTTT
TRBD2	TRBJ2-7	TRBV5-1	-	CASSYPPGTSGTYEQYF	TGCGCCAGCAGCTATCCGCCCGGGACTAGCGGAACCTACGAGCAGTACTTC
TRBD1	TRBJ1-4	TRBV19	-	CASTGGKGEKLFF	TGTGCCTCGACAGGGGGAAAAGGTGAAAAACTGTTTTTT
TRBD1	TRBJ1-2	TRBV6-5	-	CASRYGDRAGDGYTF	TGTGCCAGCCGCTACGGAGACAGGGCAGGGGATGGCTACACCTTC
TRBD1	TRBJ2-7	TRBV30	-	CAWSGIGQGRGNEQYF	TGTGCCTGGAGTGGGATAGGACAGGGTAGGGGGAACGAGCAGTACTTC
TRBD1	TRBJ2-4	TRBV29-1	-	CSVAPGGIGNIQYF	TGCAGCGTTGCTCCAGGGGGTATCGGGAACATTCAGTACTTC
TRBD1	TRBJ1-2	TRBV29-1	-	CSVTTGNYGYTF	TGCAGCGTTACGACAGGGAACTATGGCTACACCTTC
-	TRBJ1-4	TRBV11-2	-	CASSLGGGIEKLFF	TGTGCCAGCAGCTTAGGCGGGGGGATTGAAAAACTGTTTTTT
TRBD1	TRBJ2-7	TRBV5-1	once	CASSLEPGQGSYEQYF	TGCGCCAGCAGCTTGGAACCGGGACAGGGGTCCTACGAGCAGTACTTC
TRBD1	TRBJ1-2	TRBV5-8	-	CASRRTGGVYGYTF	TGTGCCAGCCGGCGGACAGGGGGCGTCTATGGCTACACCTTC
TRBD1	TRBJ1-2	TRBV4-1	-	CASSQVYRTGRGGYTF	TGCGCCAGCAGCCAAGTTTACCGGACAGGGAGGGGCGGCTACACCTTC
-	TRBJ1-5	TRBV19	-	CASTSSGGPQHF	TGTGCCAGTACCAGTTCGGGTGGGCCCCAGCATTTT
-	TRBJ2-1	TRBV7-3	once	CASSRSGSSYNEQFF	TGTGCCAGCAGCCGTAGCGGTAGCTCCTACAATGAGCAGTTCTTC
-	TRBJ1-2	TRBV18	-	CASTHRARDYYGYTF	TGTGCCAGCACCCACAGGGCTAGGGACTATTATGGCTACACCTTC
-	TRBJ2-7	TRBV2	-	CASSYLPGETPTTSYEQYF	TGTGCCAGCAGTTACTTACCGGGAGAGACCCCCACCACATCCTACGAGCAGTACTTC
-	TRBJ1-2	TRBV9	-	CASSVGSGGDYGYTF	TGTGCCAGCAGCGTAGGGTCGGGGGGCGACTATGGCTACACCTTC
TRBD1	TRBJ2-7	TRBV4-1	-	CASSYGTGAYEQYF	TGCGCCAGCAGCTACGGGACAGGGGCCTACGAGCAGTACTTC
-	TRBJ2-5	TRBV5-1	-	CASSLVAGTQYF	TGCGCCAGCAGCTTGGTTGCAGGGACCCAGTACTTC